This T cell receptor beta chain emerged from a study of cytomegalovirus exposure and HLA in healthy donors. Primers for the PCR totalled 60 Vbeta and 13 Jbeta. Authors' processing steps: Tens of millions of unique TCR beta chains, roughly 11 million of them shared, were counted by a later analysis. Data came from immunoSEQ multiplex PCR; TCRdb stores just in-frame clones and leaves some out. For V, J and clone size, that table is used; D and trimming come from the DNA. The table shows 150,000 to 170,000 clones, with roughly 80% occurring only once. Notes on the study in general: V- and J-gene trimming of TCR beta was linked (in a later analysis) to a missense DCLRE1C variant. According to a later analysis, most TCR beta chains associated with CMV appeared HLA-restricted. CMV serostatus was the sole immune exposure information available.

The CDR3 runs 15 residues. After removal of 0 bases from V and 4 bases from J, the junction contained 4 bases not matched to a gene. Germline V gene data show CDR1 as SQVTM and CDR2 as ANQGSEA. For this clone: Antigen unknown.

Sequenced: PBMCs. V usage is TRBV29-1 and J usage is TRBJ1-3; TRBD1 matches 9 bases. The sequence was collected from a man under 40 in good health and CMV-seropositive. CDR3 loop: CSVEDSGQGGNTIYF. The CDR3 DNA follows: TGCAGCGTTGAAGATTCGGGACAGGGAGGAAACACCATATATTTT.